This TCR beta chain is drawn from a study of CD8+CD57+ T cells in acquired aplastic anemia. In the study overall: 3 to 4 ug was the average amount of DNA from sorted CD4+ and CD8+ cells. Regarding the study as a whole: Shared by patients and controls, some 29 CD8+ CDR3s were abundant in patients.

It was genomic DNA that served as the template for profiling TCR beta VDJ and CDR3. TCRdb analysed the reads with MiXCR anew, one entry per CDR3 protein. The table includes 150,000 or so distinct CDR3 sequences, 40% to 60% detected once. Individuals selected for sequencing had exhibited CD8+CD57+ cell expansion on flow cytometry. Every patient had severe acquired aplastic anemia. Untreated patients provided the blood samples, with no therapy given before sampling. This clonotype was detected many times. Its antigen is still unknown. The CDR3 has 15 residues. V shed 5 bases, J shed 3 bases, and the junction held 6 bases outside the gene matches.

This TCR came from a human donor with aplastic anemia. Sequenced material: sorted CD4+, CD8+, or CD8+CD57+ T cells (not recorded which) from PBMCs. This chain connects TRBV12-3 or TRBV12-4 to TRBJ2-3, with TRBD1 identical over 9 bases. The CDR3 bases are TGTGCCAGCAGTCCTCGGGACAGGGAGACAGATACGCAGTATTTT. Translated: CASSPRDRETDTQYF.